The source of this T cell receptor (beta chain) is a study of blood T cell repertoires in COVID-19. Using immunoSEQ multiplex PCR, the repertoire was profiled, and TCRdb retains in-frame clones only, with some absent. Of 95,000 to 130,000 clones listed, around nine tenths are singletons. V was pared by 0 bases and J by 0 bases, with 7 bases between. This CDR3 comprises 14 residues. CDR1 is SGDLS, CDR2 YYNGEE, per germline. This clone was seen a single time. The sample comprised peripheral blood. The receptor's source is a human donor with active COVID-19. The donor label of this sample is uncertain. The rearrangement links TRBV9 to TRBJ2-7; D uncertain. The CDR3 DNA reads TGTGCCAGCAGCGTAGCCTCCAGCTCCTACGAGCAGTACTTC. Amino acids: CASSVASSSYEQYF.